A selection of T cell receptor beta chains follows, all from one sample in a study of cytomegalovirus exposure and HLA in healthy donors. Assay used: immunoSEQ multiplex PCR; TCRdb lists only in-frame clones, some missing. The sample has tens of thousands of clones, nearly 96% seen once. The sequenced sample consisted of PBMCs. The receptors were gathered from a woman aged 18-29 years in good health and CMV-seropositive. Each CDR3 is given without its conserved first and last residue. Each record gives: V gene, J gene, CDR3 protein.

>TRBV7-2|TRBJ2-1
ASSLMGSSYNEQF
>TRBV7-2|TRBJ2-1
ASSLVTLAGPYNEQF
>TRBV6-8|TRBJ2-7
ASSEEQVLEQY
>TRBV18|TRBJ2-5
ASSPIAGGYQETQY
>TRBV5-1|TRBJ1-1
ASSLGTLNTEAF
>TRBV29-1|TRBJ2-4
SARGQGRDLAKNIQY
>TRBV5-1|TRBJ1-4
ASSWEGKLF
>TRBV2|TRBJ2-3
ASRRQGKWRLGHTDTQY
>TRBV2|TRBJ2-7
ASSESEVEQY
>TRBV7-2|TRBJ1-2
ASSTHRDPNYGYT
>TRBV7-2|TRBJ2-3
ASSLNGRTTDTQY
>TRBV30|TRBJ2-7
AWSGGAVYEQY
>TRBV7-3|TRBJ2-1
ASSLTDLPRNEQF
>TRBV30|TRBJ2-1
AWSATGLSYNEQF
>TRBV6-1|TRBJ2-3
ASRELAGGPDTQY
>TRBV6-5|TRBJ2-7
ASRRLAGTYEQY
>TRBV18|TRBJ2-7
ASSPTGYYEQY
>TRBV4-1|TRBJ2-7
ASSPREGQGTYEQY
>TRBV2|TRBJ2-1
ASSGTTQVGDEQF
>TRBV28|TRBJ2-6
ASSHRGTSGANVLT
>TRBV11-3|TRBJ2-4
ASSLTRAKNIQY
>TRBV4-2|TRBJ2-3
ASSQGALLAGVPDTQY
>TRBV15|TRBJ2-1
ATSPRLAAEQF
>TRBV13|TRBJ2-5
ASSSKTRVGETQY